This record concerns one T cell receptor (beta chain) sequence. The data were obtained in a study of T cell responses to AZD1222 COVID-19 vaccine. CDR1 and CDR2 from the germline V gene are LGHDT and YNNKEL (reference sequence). This CDR3 has 14 amino acids. V was trimmed by 1 base and J by 6 bases, leaving 13 bases between them. Assay: immunoSEQ multiplex PCR; the TCRdb copy retains only in-frame clones and omits some. The sample holds 200,000 or so clones; about 93% are singletons and the top ten take 1%. The receptor was isolated from an adult who received the AZD1222 COVID-19 vaccine. Here the sequenced sample was peripheral blood, taken 28 days after the second AZD1222 dose. The chain recombines TRBV3-1 (or the pseudogene TRBV3-2) with TRBJ2-7; weak D call: TRBD1 (5 bases). CDR3 in amino acids: CASSQVKGASEQYF. CDR3 nucleotide sequence: TGTGCCAGCAGCCAAGTCAAAGGGGCCAGCGAGCAGTACTTC.